This T cell receptor (beta chain) was profiled in a study of blood T cell repertoires in COVID-19. Across the study: There were acute and convalescent COVID-19 samples, and they came from the United States, Italy and Spain. PBMCs, B-cell-depleted T cells, or T cells provided the cDNA or gDNA that made up the material.

How the authors handled the data: Reference gene primer amplification gave nucleated cell count estimates. Using immunoSEQ multiplex PCR, the repertoire was profiled, and TCRdb retains in-frame clones only, with some absent. That table gives V, J and clone size, and the DNA gave D and trimming. The sample has 200,000 to 300,000 clones; around 80% are singletons. There are 23 residues in the CDR3. Per germline, CDR1 MNHGY and CDR2 SVAAGI. V lost 6 bases, J lost 2 bases, and 30 bases stayed unmatched. This clone was recorded a few times. The rearrangement uses TRBV6-9 and TRBJ2-7; 11 positions agree with TRBD2. The sequencing sample was made of peripheral blood. This receptor was obtained from a man aged 55-75 years with acute or convalescent COVID-19. The CDR3 protein is CASSQGAMTSGKVSSPQTYEQYF. CDR3 nucleotides: TGTGCCAGCAGCCAGGGGGCCATGACTAGCGGGAAGGTCTCCTCACCTCAAACCTACGAGCAGTACTTC.